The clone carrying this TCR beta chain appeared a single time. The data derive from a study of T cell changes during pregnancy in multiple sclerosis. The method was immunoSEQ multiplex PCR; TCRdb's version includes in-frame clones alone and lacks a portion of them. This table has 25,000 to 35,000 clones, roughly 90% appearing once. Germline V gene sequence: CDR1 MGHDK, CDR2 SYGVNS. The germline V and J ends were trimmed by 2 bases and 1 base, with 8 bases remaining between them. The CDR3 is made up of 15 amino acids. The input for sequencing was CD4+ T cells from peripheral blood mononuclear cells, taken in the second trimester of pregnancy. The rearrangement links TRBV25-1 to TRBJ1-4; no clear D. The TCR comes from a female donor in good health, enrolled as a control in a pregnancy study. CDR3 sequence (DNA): TGTGCCAGCAGTGAAGCTGCTATAACTAATGAAAAACTGTTTTTT. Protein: CASSEAAITNEKLFF.